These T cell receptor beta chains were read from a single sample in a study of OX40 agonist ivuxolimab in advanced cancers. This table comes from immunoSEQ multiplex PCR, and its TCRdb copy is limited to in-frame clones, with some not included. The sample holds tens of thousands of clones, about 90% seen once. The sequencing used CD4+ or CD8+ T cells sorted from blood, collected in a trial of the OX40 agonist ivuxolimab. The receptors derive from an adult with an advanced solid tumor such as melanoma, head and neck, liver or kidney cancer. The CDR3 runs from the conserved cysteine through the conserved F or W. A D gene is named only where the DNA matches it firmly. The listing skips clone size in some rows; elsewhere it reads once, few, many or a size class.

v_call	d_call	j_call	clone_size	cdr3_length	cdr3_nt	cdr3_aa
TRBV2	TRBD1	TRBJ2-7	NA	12	TGTGCCAGCAGTGGGGACAGCTACGAGCAGTACTTC	CASSGDSYEQYF
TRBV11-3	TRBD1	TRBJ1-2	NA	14	TGTGCCAGCAGCTTGAACAGGGGTAACTATGGCTACACCTTC	CASSLNRGNYGYTF
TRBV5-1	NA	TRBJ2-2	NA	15	TGCGCCAGCAGCTTCGGACGGACTTCAACCGGGGAGCTGTTTTTT	CASSFGRTSTGELFF
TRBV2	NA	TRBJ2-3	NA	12	TGTGCCAGCAGTTTTTCGACCGATACGCAGTATTTT	CASSFSTDTQYF
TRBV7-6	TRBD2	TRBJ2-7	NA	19	TGTGCCAGCAGCTTAGTCCTCGGGCGGGAGAAGGACGGTCCCTACGAGCAGTACTTC	CASSLVLGREKDGPYEQYF
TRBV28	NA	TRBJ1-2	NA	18	TGTGCCAGCAGTTCCATCCTACGAGGGACAACAATTAACTATGGCTACACCTTC	CASSSILRGTTINYGYTF
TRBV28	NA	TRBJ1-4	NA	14	TGTGCCAGCAGTTTATCCAGCACTAATGAAAAACTGTTTTTT	CASSLSSTNEKLFF
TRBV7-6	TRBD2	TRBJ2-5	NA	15	TGTGCCAGCAGCTTAGAGGGGACTAGGAAAGAGACCCAGTACTTC	CASSLEGTRKETQYF
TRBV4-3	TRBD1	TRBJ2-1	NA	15	TGCGCCAGCAGTCGCGCGGACAGGGGGGAGGATGAGCAGTTCTTC	CASSRADRGEDEQFF
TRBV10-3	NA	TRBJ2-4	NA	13	TGTGCCATCAGTGGGATTGGGGAAAACATTCAGTACTTC	CAISGIGENIQYF
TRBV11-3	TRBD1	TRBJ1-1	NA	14	TGTGCCAGCAGCTTAGTAGGACAGGGGGCTGTGGCTTTCTTT	CASSLVGQGAVAFF
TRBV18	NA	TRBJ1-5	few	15	TGTGCCAGCTCACCACCCGGCAGGATGAGTCAGCCCCAGCATTTT	CASSPPGRMSQPQHF
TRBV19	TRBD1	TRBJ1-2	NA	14	TGTGCCAGTAGTATCGGGACAGGCTACTATGGCTACACCTTC	CASSIGTGYYGYTF
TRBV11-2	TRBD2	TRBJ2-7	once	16	TGTGCCAGCAGCGCTCCGGCTAGCGGGAAAGTGGGCGAGCAGTACTTC	CASSAPASGKVGEQYF
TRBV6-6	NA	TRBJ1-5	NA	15	TGTGCCAGCAGTTACCCCCACCGAGCGAATCAGCCCCAGCATTTT	CASSYPHRANQPQHF
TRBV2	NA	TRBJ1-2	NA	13	TGTGCCAGCAGCTATGAAGTCGGGTACGGCTACACCTTC	CASSYEVGYGYTF
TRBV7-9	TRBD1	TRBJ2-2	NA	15	TGTGCCAGCAGCTTAGGGGACAGGAACACCGGGGAGCTGTTTTTT	CASSLGDRNTGELFF
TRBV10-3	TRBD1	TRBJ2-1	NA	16	TGTGCCATCAGCCCCCAGGGGACAGGGGGCTACAATGAGCAGTTCTTC	CAISPQGTGGYNEQFF
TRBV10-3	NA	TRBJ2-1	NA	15	TGTGCCATCAGGGGACTGGGCAGATCCTACAATGAGCAGTTCTTC	CAIRGLGRSYNEQFF
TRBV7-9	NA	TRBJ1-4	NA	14	TGTGCCAGCACCGGGGAGGGGGGGAATGAAAAACTGTTTTTT	CASTGEGGNEKLFF
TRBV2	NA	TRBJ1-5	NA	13	TGTGCCAGCAGAACGGGGGGGGATCAGCCCCAGCATTTT	CASRTGGDQPQHF
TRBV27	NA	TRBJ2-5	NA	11	TGTGCCAGCAGTTTAGGGGAGACCCAGTACTTC	CASSLGETQYF
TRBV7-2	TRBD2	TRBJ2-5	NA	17	TGTGCCAGCAGCTTAATACAACTAGCGGGAGGGCCGGAGACCCAGTACTTC	CASSLIQLAGGPETQYF
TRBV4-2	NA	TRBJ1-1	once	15	TGTGCCAGCAGCAGACCGGACAGCCGGGGGACTGAAGCTTTCTTT	CASSRPDSRGTEAFF
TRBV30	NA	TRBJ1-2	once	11	TGTGCCTGGAGTGGGGCTGGTGGCTACACCTTC	CAWSGAGGYTF
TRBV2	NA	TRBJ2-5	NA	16	TGTGCCAGCAGTGAGTTTGGACGAGGCCCCGGGGAGACCCAGTACTTC	CASSEFGRGPGETQYF
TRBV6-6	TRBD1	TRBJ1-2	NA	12	TGTGCCAGCGCGGCAGGGGGTGATGGCTACACCTTC	CASAAGGDGYTF
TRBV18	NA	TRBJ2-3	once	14	TGTGCCAGCTCACCCCGGCTAGGCACAGATACGCAGTATTTT	CASSPRLGTDTQYF
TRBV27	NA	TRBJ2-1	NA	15	TGTGCCAGCAGTTTAGGCGGGCTAGCTGGGAATGAGCAGTTCTTC	CASSLGGLAGNEQFF
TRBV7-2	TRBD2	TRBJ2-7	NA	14	TGTGCCAGCAGAAAGACTAGCGGGAGGGACGAGCAGTACTTC	CASRKTSGRDEQYF
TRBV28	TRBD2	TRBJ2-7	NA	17	TGTGCCAGCAGTTTGGGCCGGGAGGGCCTAGCTAGATACGAGCAGTACTTC	CASSLGREGLARYEQYF
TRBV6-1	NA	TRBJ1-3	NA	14	TGTGCCAGCAGCGATGGGACAACTGGAAACACCATATATTTT	CASSDGTTGNTIYF
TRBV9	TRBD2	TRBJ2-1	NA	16	TGTGCCAGCAGCGTCTCGGGACTAGCGGGAGTAAATGAGCAGTTCTTC	CASSVSGLAGVNEQFF
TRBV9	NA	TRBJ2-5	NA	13	TGTGCCAGCAGCGTGAGGGTGAGAGAGACCCAGTACTTC	CASSVRVRETQYF
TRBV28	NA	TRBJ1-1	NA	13	TGTGCCAGCAGCCAGCACGGGAACACTGAAGCTTTCTTT	CASSQHGNTEAFF
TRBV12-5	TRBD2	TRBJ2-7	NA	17	TGTGCTAGTGGTTTGGTACTGGGACTAGCGGCACAATACGAGCAGTACTTC	CASGLVLGLAAQYEQYF
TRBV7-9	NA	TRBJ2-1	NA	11	TGTGCCAGCAGCCGGGACCAAGAGCAGTTCTTC	CASSRDQEQFF
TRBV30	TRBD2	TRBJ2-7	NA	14	TGTGCCTGGAGCCGACTAGCGGGAGTAAACGAGCAGTACTTC	CAWSRLAGVNEQYF
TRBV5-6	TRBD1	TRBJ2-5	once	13	TGTGCCAGCAGCCCCGGGACAGGGAAGACCCAGTACTTC	CASSPGTGKTQYF
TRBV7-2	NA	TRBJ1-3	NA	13	TGTGCCAGCAGCCTAGGCTCTGGAAACACCATATATTTT	CASSLGSGNTIYF
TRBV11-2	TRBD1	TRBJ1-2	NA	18	TGTGCCAGCAGCTTAGGACCGGGACAGGGGGCCTATAACTATGGCTACACCTTC	CASSLGPGQGAYNYGYTF